These T cell receptor beta chains were read from a single sample in a study of T cell clonotyping in hematopoietic cell transplantation. Using immunoSEQ multiplex PCR, the repertoire was profiled, and TCRdb retains in-frame clones only, with some absent. The sample consists of 28,000 or so clones, 90% to 97% of them appearing once. The sequencing sample was made of peripheral blood mononuclear cells. The source is a man in his fifties in good health. Some clones in this sample may be carry-over from other donors' samples. Both conserved end residues are part of each CDR3. D genes are given only for firm matches. Expanded clones are given a class, and other clones once, few, many or no size at all.

>TRBV2|TRBJ1-2|TRBD1|-
CASRGQTTNYGYTF
TGTGCCAGCAGGGGACAGACCACTAACTATGGCTACACCTTC
>TRBV28|TRBJ1-4|-|-
CASSFEQFHEKLFF
TGTGCCAGCAGTTTTGAACAGTTTCATGAAAAACTGTTTTTT
>TRBV19|TRBJ1-6|-|-
CASSIGLGGTPLHF
TGTGCCAGTAGTATAGGTTTGGGGGGAACTCCCCTCCACTTT
>TRBV6-5|TRBJ2-1|TRBD1|-
CASSRDRGIDEQFF
TGTGCCAGCAGTCGGGACAGGGGAATCGATGAGCAGTTCTTC
>TRBV29-1|TRBJ1-1|TRBD1|-
CSAVTGSTEAFF
TGCAGCGCTGTGACAGGGAGCACTGAAGCTTTCTTT
>TRBV19|TRBJ1-1|TRBD1|once
CAAQGPQNTEAFF
TGTGCCGCACAGGGGCCACAGAACACTGAAGCTTTCTTT
>TRBV15|TRBJ1-2|-|-
CATSRDRGYYGYTF
TGTGCCACCAGCAGAGACAGGGGTTACTATGGCTACACCTTC
>TRBV5-8|TRBJ1-2|TRBD1|-
CASSFSGGWSYGYTF
TGTGCCAGCAGCTTCTCAGGGGGTTGGAGCTATGGCTACACCTTC
>TRBV28|TRBJ1-1|-|-
CASSLSSGRQKAYTFF
TGTGCCAGCAGTTTATCTTCAGGCAGGCAAAAGGCTTACACCTTCTTT
>TRBV11-2|TRBJ2-5|TRBD1|-
CASSLPGGSETQYF
TGTGCCAGCAGCTTACCAGGGGGATCAGAGACCCAGTACTTC
>TRBV7-6|TRBJ1-5|-|-
CASSLAENQPQHF
TGTGCCAGCAGCTTAGCGGAGAATCAGCCCCAGCATTTT
>TRBV27|TRBJ2-7|TRBD2|-
CASSSRGGYYEQYF
TGTGCCAGCAGTTCCCGGGGGGGCTACTACGAGCAGTACTTC
>TRBV10-3|TRBJ1-2|-|-
CAISEAGGAGIGYGYTF
TGTGCCATCAGTGAGGCCGGGGGCGCGGGTATAGGCTATGGCTACACCTTC
>TRBV5-5|TRBJ2-3|-|-
CASSLLRDTQYF
TGTGCCAGCAGCTTACTAAGAGATACGCAGTATTTT
>TRBV5-6|TRBJ1-3|-|-
CASSLWSSGNTIYF
TGTGCCAGCAGCTTGTGGTCCTCTGGAAACACCATATATTTT
>TRBV2|TRBJ1-4|TRBD1|-
CASSPGQTNEKLFF
TGTGCCAGCAGTCCGGGACAGACCAATGAAAAACTGTTTTTT
>TRBV30|TRBJ2-1|TRBD2|-
CMGGDEQFF
TGCATGGGGGGGGATGAGCAGTTCTTC
>TRBV4-1|TRBJ2-5|-|-
CARKVRKPQETQYF
TGCGCCAGAAAAGTCAGGAAACCCCAAGAGACCCAGTACTTC
>TRBV7-2|TRBJ2-1|TRBD2|-
CASSDSGGRLDEQFF
TGTGCCAGCAGTGATAGCGGGGGGCGACTCGATGAGCAGTTCTTC
>TRBV7-6|TRBJ1-6|-|-
CASSLGEGEGTLHF
TGTGCCAGCAGCTTGGGGGAAGGGGAAGGCACCCTCCACTTT
>TRBV7-9|TRBJ2-1|-|-
CASSTGIEQFF
TGTGCCAGCAGCACAGGGATTGAGCAGTTCTTC
>TRBV11-1|TRBJ1-2|-|few
CASSLWRQNGYTF
TGTGCCAGCAGCTTATGGAGGCAGAATGGCTACACCTTC
>TRBV2|TRBJ2-1|-|-
CASSEIRSRGNEQFF
TGTGCCAGCAGTGAAATACGAAGCAGGGGCAATGAGCAGTTCTTC
>TRBV19|TRBJ1-2|-|-
CASSTDRIPYGYTF
TGTGCCAGTAGTACGGACAGAATCCCCTATGGCTACACCTTC
>TRBV9|TRBJ2-7|TRBD2|-
CASSDSSGLSSYEQYF
TGTGCCAGCAGCGACAGTAGCGGGTTGTCCTCCTACGAGCAGTACTTC
>TRBV28|TRBJ2-3|-|-
CASTVLETTATDTQYF
TGTGCCAGTACTGTTCTCGAGACGACGGCAACAGATACGCAGTATTTT
>TRBV18|TRBJ2-3|TRBD1|-
CASSPIAGTGEDTQYF
TGTGCCAGCTCACCAATCGCCGGGACAGGGGAAGATACGCAGTATTTT
>TRBV19|TRBJ2-3|-|once
CASTGYGGPGDTQYF
TGTGCCAGTACAGGGTACGGGGGCCCCGGGGATACGCAGTATTTT
>TRBV6-4|TRBJ1-1|-|-
CASSTNSAWNTEAFF
TGTGCCAGCAGTACCAACTCTGCATGGAACACTGAAGCTTTCTTT
>TRBV7-6|TRBJ1-3|-|-
CASSLFGRGSGNTIYF
TGTGCCAGCAGCTTATTCGGGAGGGGCTCTGGAAACACCATATATTTT
>TRBV6-6|TRBJ2-7|-|-
CASLGQGGTYEQYF
TGTGCCAGCCTTGGGCAGGGGGGGACCTACGAGCAGTACTTC
>TRBV30|TRBJ1-1|-|-
CAWSDGYTEAFF
TGTGCCTGGAGCGATGGGTACACTGAAGCTTTCTTT
>TRBV7-2|TRBJ2-3|-|-
CASSLISGTDTQYF
TGTGCCAGCAGCTTGATTTCCGGCACAGATACGCAGTATTTT
>TRBV14|TRBJ1-6|-|-
CASSQEGVRSPLHF
TGTGCCAGCAGCCAAGAAGGGGTCCGTTCACCCCTCCACTTT
>TRBV19|TRBJ1-2|-|few
CASSNRRDWDYGYTF
TGTGCCAGTAGTAACCGCAGGGACTGGGACTATGGCTACACCTTC
>TRBV28|TRBJ1-2|TRBD1|-
CASRFQDRGKVYGYTF
TGTGCCAGCAGATTTCAGGACAGGGGAAAAGTGTATGGCTACACCTTC
>TRBV28|TRBJ2-7|-|-
CASSLSQVSHEQYF
TGTGCCAGCAGCCTCTCTCAGGTTTCCCACGAGCAGTACTTC
>TRBV7-2|TRBJ1-1|-|-
CASSLEYRARGGENTEAFF
TGTGCCAGCAGCTTAGAATATCGGGCCAGGGGTGGGGAGAACACTGAAGCTTTCTTT
>TRBV7-2|TRBJ1-6|-|-
CASSLGGQSPLHF
TGTGCCAGCAGCTTAGGGGGCCAATCACCCCTCCACTTT
>TRBV2|TRBJ1-2|-|-
CASSESGRVSGYTF
TGTGCCAGCAGTGAAAGCGGCAGGGTGAGTGGCTACACCTTC
>TRBV27|TRBJ1-5|-|-
CASRQQKNQPQHF
TGTGCCAGCAGGCAACAGAAGAATCAGCCCCAGCATTTT
>TRBV5-4|TRBJ2-2|-|-
CASSLWGANTGELFF
TGTGCCAGCAGCTTGTGGGGGGCAAACACCGGGGAGCTGTTTTTT
>TRBV18|TRBJ1-2|-|-
CASSEESIGGYGYTF
TGTGCCAGCTCAGAGGAGAGCATCGGTGGCTATGGCTACACCTTC
>TRBV5-1|TRBJ1-1|TRBD1|-
CASRLERDSKTEAFF
TGCGCCAGCAGATTGGAACGGGACAGTAAGACTGAAGCTTTCTTT
>TRBV7-9|TRBJ1-2|-|-
CASSATGFSGHGYTF
TGTGCCAGCAGCGCTACAGGGTTTTCCGGCCATGGCTACACCTTC
>TRBV19|TRBJ1-2|-|-
CASITSADPYGYTF
TGTGCCAGTATCACAAGTGCGGACCCCTATGGCTACACCTTC
>TRBV6-5|TRBJ2-7|TRBD1|-
CASSFLAGGLREQYF
TGTGCCAGCAGTTTCCTGGCAGGGGGTCTTCGGGAGCAGTACTTC
>TRBV7-9|TRBJ2-3|TRBD2|-
CASSLLGGTDTQYF
TGTGCCAGCAGCTTACTGGGAGGGACAGATACGCAGTATTTT
>TRBV6-1|TRBJ1-5|-|-
CASSDHHQPQHF
TGTGCCAGCAGTGACCACCATCAGCCCCAGCATTTT
>TRBV7-6|TRBJ1-6|TRBD1|-
CASSAMAGQGNSPLHF
TGTGCCAGCAGCGCGATGGCGGGACAGGGAAATTCACCCCTCCACTTT
>TRBV9|TRBJ2-5|TRBD2|-
CASSVDGTSGLQETQYF
TGTGCCAGCAGCGTAGATGGGACTAGCGGACTCCAAGAGACCCAGTACTTC
>TRBV9|TRBJ2-2|TRBD1|-
CASSVITIPGQYTGELFF
TGTGCCAGCAGCGTTATAACAATTCCGGGACAGTACACCGGGGAGCTGTTTTTT
>TRBV9|TRBJ1-1|-|-
CASSLMVNTEAFF
TGTGCCAGCAGCCTTATGGTGAACACTGAAGCTTTCTTT
>TRBV6-5|TRBJ1-2|-|-
CASSYRGRVGDGYTF
TGTGCCAGCAGTTACAGGGGCAGGGTGGGCGATGGCTACACCTTC
>TRBV5-4|TRBJ1-4|-|-
CASSLEAAGTEKLFF
TGTGCCAGCAGCTTGGAGGCGGCGGGAACCGAAAAACTGTTTTTT
>TRBV27|TRBJ1-2|-|-
CASSRNTPGNYGYTF
TGTGCCAGCAGTCGAAACACGCCGGGGAACTATGGCTACACCTTC
>TRBV9|TRBJ1-2|-|-
CASSSGPDGYTF
TGTGCCAGCAGTTCGGGACCTGATGGCTACACCTTC
>TRBV5-8|TRBJ2-3|TRBD2|-
CASSLTSGARGTQYF
TGTGCCAGCAGCTTGACTAGCGGGGCACGTGGTACGCAGTATTTT
>TRBV5-1|TRBJ1-2|-|-
CASSLAPGTSYGYTF
TGCGCCAGCAGCTTGGCCCCAGGGACGTCCTATGGCTACACCTTC
>TRBV30|TRBJ1-1|TRBD1|-
CAWRPGQGVRTAFF
TGTGCCTGGAGGCCGGGACAGGGGGTACGAACGGCTTTCTTT